This TCR beta chain appears in the sequencing data of a study of PD-1 blockade in classical Hodgkin lymphoma. All patients experienced relapse after autologous stem cell transplantation, and brentuximab vedotin exposure was variable. In this sample, this clone turned up a few times. Antigen: not known. V lost 6 bases to trimming and J lost 0 bases, with 12 bases between them. Germline loops: CDR1 MDHEN, CDR2 SYDVKM. This CDR3 contains 15 residues. General study findings and limits: A significant rise in TCR diversity was seen by C4D1 for CD4+ cells but not for CD8+ cells.

Libraries were prepared by immunoSEQ multiplex PCR; TCRdb keeps only in-frame clonotypes and omits some of them. This table holds approximately 21,000 clones, about two thirds found once. The TCR originated in a human donor with classical Hodgkin lymphoma. V usage is TRBV28 and J usage is TRBJ1-5; D is unclear. Material: peripheral blood mononuclear cells (PBMCs), obtained at baseline. In nucleotides, the CDR3 is TGTGCCAGCAGGGCAGGTGACTATAGCAATCAGCCCCAGCATTTT. Protein: CASRAGDYSNQPQHF.